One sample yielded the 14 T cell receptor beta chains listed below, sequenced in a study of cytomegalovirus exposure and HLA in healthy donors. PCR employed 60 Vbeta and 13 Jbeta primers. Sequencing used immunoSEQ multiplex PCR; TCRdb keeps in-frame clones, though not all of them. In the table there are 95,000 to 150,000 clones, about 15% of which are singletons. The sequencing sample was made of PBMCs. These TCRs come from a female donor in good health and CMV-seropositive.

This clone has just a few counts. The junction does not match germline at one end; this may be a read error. This chain's CDR3 is CASSFGTSGRAGNF. The DNA for the CDR3 is TGTGCCAGCAGCTTTGGGACTAGCGGGAGGGCCGGTAACTTC. The chain combines TRBV7-9 with TRBJ2-5, with TRBD2 matching 16 bases. The V gene's germline CDR1 is SEHNR and CDR2 FQNEAQ (reference sequence). CDR3 length: 14 amino acids. Combining the CDR3 with reference TRBV7-9 and TRBJ2-5 gives the whole variable domain DTGVSQNPRHKITKRGQNVTFRCDPISEHNRLYWYRQTLGQGPEFLTYFQNEAQLEKSRLLSDRFSAERPKGSFSTLEIQRTEQGDSAMYLCASSFGTSGRAGNFGPGTRLLVL.

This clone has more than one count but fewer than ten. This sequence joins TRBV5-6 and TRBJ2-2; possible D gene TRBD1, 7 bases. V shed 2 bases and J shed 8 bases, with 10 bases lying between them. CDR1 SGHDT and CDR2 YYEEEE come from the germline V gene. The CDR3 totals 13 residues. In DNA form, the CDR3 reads TGTGCCAGCAGCTTCAGGGGGGCAGGGGAGCTGTTTTTT. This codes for CASSFRGAGELFF.

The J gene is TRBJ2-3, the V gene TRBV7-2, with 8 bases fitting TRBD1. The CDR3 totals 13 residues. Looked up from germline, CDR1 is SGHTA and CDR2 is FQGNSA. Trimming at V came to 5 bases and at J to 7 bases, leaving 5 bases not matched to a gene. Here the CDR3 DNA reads TGTGCCAGCAGCGGAACAGGGGGAAATACGCAGTATTTT. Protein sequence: CASSGTGGNTQYF.

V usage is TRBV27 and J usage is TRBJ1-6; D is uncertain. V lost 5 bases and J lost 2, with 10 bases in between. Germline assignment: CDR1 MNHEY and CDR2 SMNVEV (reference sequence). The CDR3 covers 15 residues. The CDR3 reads CASSRRPAYNSPLHF. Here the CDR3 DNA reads TGTGCCAGCAGTAGGAGGCCAGCCTATAATTCACCCCTCCACTTT.

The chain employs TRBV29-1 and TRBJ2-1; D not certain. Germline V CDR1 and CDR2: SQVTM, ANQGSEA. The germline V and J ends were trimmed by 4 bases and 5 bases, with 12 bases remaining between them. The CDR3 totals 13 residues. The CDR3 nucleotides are TGCAGCGTTGGTGATTCAGAGGACAATGAGCAGTTCTTC. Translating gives CSVGDSEDNEQFF.

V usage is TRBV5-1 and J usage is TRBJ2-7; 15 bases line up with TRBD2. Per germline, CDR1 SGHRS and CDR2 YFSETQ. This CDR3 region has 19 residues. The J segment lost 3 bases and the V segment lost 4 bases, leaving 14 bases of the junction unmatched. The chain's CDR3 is CASSPHPGTSGRYLYEQYF. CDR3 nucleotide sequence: TGCGCCAGCAGCCCGCACCCCGGGACTAGCGGGAGGTATCTCTACGAGCAGTACTTC.

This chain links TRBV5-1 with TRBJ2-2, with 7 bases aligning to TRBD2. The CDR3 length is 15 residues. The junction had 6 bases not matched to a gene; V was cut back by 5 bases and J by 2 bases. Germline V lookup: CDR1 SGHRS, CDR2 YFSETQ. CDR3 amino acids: CASSNGGFNTGELFF. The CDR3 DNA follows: TGCGCCAGCAGTAACGGGGGGTTTAACACCGGGGAGCTGTTTTTT. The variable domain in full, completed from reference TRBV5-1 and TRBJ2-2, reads KAGVTQTPRYLIKTRGQQVTLSCSPISGHRSVSWYQQTPGQGLQFLFEYFSETQRNKGNFPGRFSGRQFSNSRSEMNVSTLELGDSALYLCASSNGGFNTGELFFGEGSRLTVL.

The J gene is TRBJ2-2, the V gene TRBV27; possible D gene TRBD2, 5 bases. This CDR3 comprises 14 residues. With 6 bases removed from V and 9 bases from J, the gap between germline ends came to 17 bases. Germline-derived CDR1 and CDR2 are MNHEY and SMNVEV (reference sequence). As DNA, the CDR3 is TGTGCCAGCAGGGCGGGTGGGGTTGGATGGGAGCTGTTTTTT. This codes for CASRAGGVGWELFF.

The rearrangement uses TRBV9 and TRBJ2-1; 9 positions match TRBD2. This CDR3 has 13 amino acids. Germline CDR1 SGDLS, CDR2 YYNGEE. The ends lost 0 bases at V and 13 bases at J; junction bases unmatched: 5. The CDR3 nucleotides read TGTGCCAGCAGCGTAGATAGGCGGGGGGGCCAGTTCTTC. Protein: CASSVDRRGGQFF.

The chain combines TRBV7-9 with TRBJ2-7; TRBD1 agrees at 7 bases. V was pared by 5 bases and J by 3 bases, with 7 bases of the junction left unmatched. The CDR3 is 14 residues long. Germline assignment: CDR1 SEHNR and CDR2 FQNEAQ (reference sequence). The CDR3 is CASSTGQNIYEQYF. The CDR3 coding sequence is TGTGCCAGCAGCACGGGACAGAACATCTACGAGCAGTACTTC.

Here the CDR3 reads CASSLQQGVDYTF. In nucleotides, the CDR3 is TGCGCCAGCAGCCTACAACAGGGTGTGGACTACACCTTC. The chain carries TRBV5-1 and TRBJ1-2; possibly TRBD1 for D (6 bases). Germline V gene data show CDR1 as SGHRS and CDR2 as YFSETQ. V gave up 4 bases and J gave up 10 bases, with 17 bases separating them. This CDR3 contains 13 residues.

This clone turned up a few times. CDR3: CASSLIGGESGYTF. The CDR3 nucleotides read TGTGCCAGCAGTTTAATAGGGGGCGAAAGCGGCTACACCTTC. The chain combines TRBV28 with TRBJ1-2; TRBD1 aligns across 7 bases. Unmatched junction bases numbered 8, after V lost 2 bases and J lost 8 bases. CDR1 and CDR2 from the germline V gene are MDHEN and SYDVKM. The length of the CDR3 is 14 residues.

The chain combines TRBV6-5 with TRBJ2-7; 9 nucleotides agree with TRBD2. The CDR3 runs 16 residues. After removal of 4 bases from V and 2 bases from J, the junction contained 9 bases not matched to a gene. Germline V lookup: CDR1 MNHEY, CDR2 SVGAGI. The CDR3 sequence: CASSSQPGLAAYEQYF. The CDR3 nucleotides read TGTGCCAGCAGTTCCCAGCCGGGACTAGCTGCCTACGAGCAGTACTTC.

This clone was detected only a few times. CDR3 sequence (DNA): TGTGCCAGCAGTTTATCTACAGGGAACACTGAAGCTTTCTTT. Its protein product is CASSLSTGNTEAFF. The chain joins TRBV28 to TRBJ1-1, with TRBD1 as a possible D gene (5 bases). The V end lost 1 base, the J end lost 1 base, and 7 bases lay between the germline ends. The CDR3 is 14 residues long. Germline CDR1 reads MDHEN; CDR2 reads SYDVKM.